Described below is a single TCR beta chain sequence and its context. Its specificity is unknown. The sample comes from a study of cytotoxic CD8 clonotypes in ibrutinib-treated CLL. The overall study: Responses: roughly 24 partial, 2 complete; after median roughly 5.5 years, about 15 stayed remitted, roughly 12 progressed. Findings of the study overall: Measured clonality at baseline was greater than in age-matched healthy donors and tracked with circulating CD8+ T-cell counts.

Assay used: immunoSEQ multiplex PCR; TCRdb lists only in-frame clones, some missing. The sample yields 150,000 or so clones, approximately 77% seen once. V lost 5 bases and J lost 5, with 16 bases in between. The CDR3 covers 15 residues. Germline assignment: CDR1 LNHNV and CDR2 YYDKDF (reference sequence). This TCR derives from a human donor with chronic lymphocytic leukemia. The rearrangement joins TRBV15 to TRBJ2-1; D is uncertain. The source was PBMCs, collected after 12 months of ibrutinib treatment. The CDR3 DNA follows: TGTGCCACCAGCGCCCGCTCAGGTTTTAACAATGAGCAGTTCTTC. The encoded protein is CATSARSGFNNEQFF.